This TCR beta chain was captured by sequencing in a study of cytomegalovirus exposure and HLA in healthy donors. The PCR used 60 Vbeta and 13 Jbeta primers. The protocol was immunoSEQ multiplex PCR, while the TCRdb copy is restricted to in-frame clones and leaves out a portion. Of fewer than 200,000 clones listed, 75% to 90% were seen once; the top ten hold 4% to 5.5%. General study findings and limits: Common viral pathogens seemed to be connected with several of the most significant clusters, according to a later analysis.

Regarding this clone: Its specificity is unknown.

This CDR3 has 13 amino acids. Trimming took 8 bases from V and 0 from J, leaving 8 bases between them. Germline CDR1 reads SNHLY; CDR2 reads FYNNEI. The rearrangement links TRBV2 to TRBJ2-1; weak D call: TRBD2 (6 bases). Sequenced sample: PBMCs. The TCR comes from a man aged 30 to 45 in good health and CMV-seronegative. CDR3 residues: CASGGSSYNEQFF. The CDR3 DNA sequence: TGTGCCAGCGGGGGGAGCTCCTACAATGAGCAGTTCTTC.